This TCR beta chain comes out of a study of beta chain features in type 1 diabetes. Study information: Over all samples combined, 107,917,701 sorted cells were examined. General study results and limits: VDJ junctions in type 1 diabetes patients carried more deletions and fewer insertions. Type 1 diabetes patients had moderately but significantly shorter TCRB CDR3s in all four CD4+ subsets.

Approximately 100 mL of blood, on average, came from one heparinised draw per donor. Sequenced material consisted of expressed TCRB transcripts (all of the isolated RNA was reverse transcribed). Method: immunoSEQ multiplex PCR; TCRdb's copy keeps in-frame clones and lacks some. The sample contains over 350,000 clones, over 12% of which appear only once. In regard to this clone: The antigen is unknown.

CDR1 is GTSNPN and CDR2 is SVGIG in the germline V gene (reference sequence). V lost 5 bases and J lost 0, with 12 bases in between. The CDR3 runs 14 residues. The specimen sequenced was naive CD4+ T cells from blood. The source of this sequence is a woman aged 18 to 35 in good health. V gene TRBV30 combines with J gene TRBJ2-3; no definite D call. The DNA of the CDR3 is TGTGCCTGGCCCGATATGAGCAGCACAGATACGCAGTATTTT. This codes for CAWPDMSSTDTQYF.